This TCR beta chain was sequenced during a study of blood T cell repertoires in COVID-19. On the study more broadly: The cDNA or gDNA used as material had been derived from T cells, B-cell-depleted T cells, or PBMCs.

Germline CDR1 MNHNS, CDR2 SASEGT. There are 15 residues in the CDR3. Trimming left V 2 bases short and J 8 bases short, with 13 bases between. In the authors' workflow: Amplifying reference gene primers gave estimates of nucleated cell counts. Here immunoSEQ multiplex PCR was the method, and the copy in TCRdb shows in-frame clones only, minus some. Clonal size and the V and J genes are those of that table, whereas D and trimming came from the DNA. The sample holds 200,000 to 300,000 clones, about 90% seen once. The receptor's source is a person in their late teens or twenties with COVID-19, enrolled during active disease. V gene TRBV6-1 combines with J gene TRBJ1-6; D may be TRBD1 (6 bases). Sequenced material: peripheral blood. The CDR3 DNA reads as TGTGCCAGCAGTGAAATGGACAGCACTTATTCACCCCTCCACTTT. Translating it yields CASSEMDSTYSPLHF.